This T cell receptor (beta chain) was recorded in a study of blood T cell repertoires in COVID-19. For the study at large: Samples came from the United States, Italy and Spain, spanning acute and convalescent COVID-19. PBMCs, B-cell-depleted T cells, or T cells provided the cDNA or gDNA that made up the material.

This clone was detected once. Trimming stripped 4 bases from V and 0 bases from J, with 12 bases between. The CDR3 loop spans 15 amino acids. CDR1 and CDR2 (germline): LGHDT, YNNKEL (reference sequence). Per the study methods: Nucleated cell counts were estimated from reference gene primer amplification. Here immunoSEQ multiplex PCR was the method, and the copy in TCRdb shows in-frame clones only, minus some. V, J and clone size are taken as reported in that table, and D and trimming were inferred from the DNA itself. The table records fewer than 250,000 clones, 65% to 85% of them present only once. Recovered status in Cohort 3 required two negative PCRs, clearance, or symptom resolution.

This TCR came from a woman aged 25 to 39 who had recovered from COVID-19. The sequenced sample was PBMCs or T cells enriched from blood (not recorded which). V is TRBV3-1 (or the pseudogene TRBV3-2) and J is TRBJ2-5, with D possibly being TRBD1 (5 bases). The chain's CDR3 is CASSPSQGNQETQYF. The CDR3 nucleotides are TGTGCCAGCAGCCCCAGCCAGGGTAACCAAGAGACCCAGTACTTC.